The present T cell receptor beta chain was sequenced within a study of HIV-infected patients and healthy controls (dated by TCRdb to the mid-2010s). General notes on the study: The study asked whether deep sequencing of the TCR repertoire from small blood samples of HIV patients could detect immune perturbation and reconstitution. The investigation overall reported the following: HIV-infected repertoires showed significantly elevated mean Gini indices relative to controls, which possibly reflects oligoclonality. Significantly different mean usage between HIV-infected patients and controls was observed for eight alpha and eight beta V genes. Compared with untreated HIV+ repertoires, healthy control repertoires had roughly threefold more distinct CDR3s and higher Shannon diversity. Most CMV-associated CDR3s became more frequent during therapy, although their change was not significant, whereas HIV-associated CDR3s showed a significant decrease in frequency. Unequal numbers of distinct sequences between patients and controls complicated comparisons, and size-matching overweighted rare events from HIV-infected data. Healthy controls shared more CDR3s between individuals than HIV+ patients, by Jaccard index and by count of highly shared sequences. HLA typing of donors was not performed in the study. The use of whole blood limited sequencing depth and precluded separation of the dynamics of distinct T-cell subpopulations. The observed differences in diversity could not be explained by the slight differences in age and sex profiles between the study cohorts. In HIV-infected patients, the apparent post-therapy recovery of the Gini index was not replicated in size-matched repertoire data. Processing was restricted to sixteen HIV-infected individuals, which the authors judged to be a major constraint on the generalizability of the findings. Pairing of alpha and beta chains was not determined in the samples. MAIT cell alpha-chain CDR3s were found at high frequency in healthy controls but were severely depleted in HIV+ repertoires.

Whole blood was used without cell fractionation, so the repertoire reflected all unsorted peripheral T cells. As controls, ten to eleven uninfected healthy donors were sampled, and several of those donors gave samples twice, roughly 3 months apart. For RNA extraction, around 2.3 ml of peripheral blood was collected into Tempus tubes. Residual genomic DNA was removed with the TURBO-DNase kit and globin mRNA was depleted with GLOBINclear. 500 ng RNA was reverse transcribed with SuperScript III using primers against the alpha and beta constant regions. Separate libraries for the alpha and beta chains were generated through chain-specific third strand synthesis that incorporated multiplexing indices. In the protocol, all rearrangements within a chain were amplified with a single primer pair so that primer bias was avoided, and molecular barcodes were added to each cDNA molecule. The SP2 sequencing primer site and a random hexamer were carried on a 5' RACE adapter, to which purified cDNA was joined by T4 RNA Ligase 1. Second strand synthesis was primed from the SP2 site with Phusion polymerase, using slow temperature ramps to favor optimal annealing. Joined together, two random hexamer sequences that had both been added before amplification formed the 12-nucleotide barcode of each molecule. A brief initial PCR introduced P5 and P7 adapter elements together with a second index, and an approximately 23-cycle amplification PCR using P5s and P7 primers was subsequently performed. The libraries went through approximately 27 PCR cycles in total, were quantified on a Qubit, were sized on a Bioanalyzer, and were diluted to approximately 3.6 nM. Sequencing of the normalized libraries was done on an Illumina MiSeq using 2 x 250 paired-end kits. Reverse transcription reactions underwent purification over MinElute columns, with elution into 10 ul Tris-Cl. Adapter ligations ran for 23 hours at 16 degrees C and were afterwards cleaned with AMPure XP beads at a 1:1 ratio. Processing in the source paper ran as follows. Demultiplexed FASTQ files were processed with a modified Decombinator by which V, J, insert and barcode information was output. Sequences sharing a barcode but differing from the dominant sequence were discarded as errors, and barcodes clustered at Levenshtein distance 3 were counted to estimate original cDNA molecules. Downstream analyses used R packages ineq, vegan, igraph and RCytoscape, with IMGT nomenclature and CDR3 definitions. V gene usage was computed over distinct sequences, each TCR counted once to avoid skew from clonal expansion. Within a donor, similarity networks joined unique CDR3 amino acid sequences in every case where two of them were separated by a single Levenshtein edit. Published HIV-specific CDR3s (around 83 alpha, 702 beta) and CMV-specific CDR3s (roughly 14 alpha, some 230 beta) were assembled and queried against the repertoires. Random subsampling to size-matched repertoires demonstrated that the decreased diversity in patients did not result from their lower sequence numbers. The public reads were reanalyzed by TCRdb: fastp trimming at Q25, MiXCR alignment, in-frame beta chains only. Rows matching on CDR3 protein sequence are summarized as one entry with the most common DNA and genes. TCRdb assigned the V and J calls; the authors' analysis was not used. A total of 8,000 to 10,000 distinct CDR3 sequences appear in this sample, 5.8% of them only once. The ten largest clones capture 7.7% of the sample.

The cysteine opens and the phenylalanine closes a CDR3 of 14 amino acids. The sequence is cut down to CDR3 DNA, 42 bases in frame from base 1. Sequences MNHNS (CDR1) and SASEGT (CDR2) are obtained from the germline V gene. V is pared back by 6 bases and J by 0 bases, with 11 bases lying between the germline termini. This clonotype is described as medium-sized (0.01 to 0.1%). Its recognized antigen is unknown. Base quality data are lacking; no much larger clone is found one base away. The clonotype was recovered from an adult in good health. Sequencing used blood. The chain is encoded by TRBV6-1 joined to TRBJ1-1; the best D guess is TRBD1, with 6 bases matching. The CDR3 protein: CASSWTVMNTEAFF. The sequenced DNA: TGTGCCAGCAGCTGGACAGTTATGAACACTGAAGCTTTCTTT.